Below are 20 T cell receptor beta chains sequenced from a single sample in a study of memory CD4+ T cells and cytomegalovirus serostatus. Produced via immunoSEQ multiplex PCR; TCRdb's table is partial and in-frame only. Altogether approximately 74,000 clones are present, approximately 80% being singletons, with the ten largest covering around 4.3%. The sort gate was single viable CD3+CD4+CD8-CD45RO+ cells for memory CD4+ T cells. Material: memory CD4+ T cells from blood. These receptors were taken from an adult in good health and CMV-seropositive.

The sample holds a few counts of this clone. The CDR3 reads CASSKVDTGGCYGYTF. CDR3 nucleotide sequence: TGTGCCAGCAGCAAAGTTGACACAGGGGGCTGCTATGGCTACACCTTC. The chain employs TRBV21-1 and TRBJ1-2; TRBD1 reflects the table's D call only, with no check against the DNA. TRBV21-1 is noted as a pseudogene. The CDR3 has 16 amino acids.

This chain connects TRBV4-1 to TRBJ1-2; D is perhaps TRBD1 (6 bases). Germline V gene lookup returns CDR1 MGHRA and CDR2 YSYEKL. The CDR3 has 14 amino acids. The V gene lost 4 bases and the J gene lost 4 bases, with 13 bases spanning the gap. In nucleotides, the CDR3 is TGCGCCAGCAGCCGGATTCCAGGGGCCTATGGCTACACCTTC. It is translated as CASSRIPGAYGYTF.

The chain joins TRBV19 to TRBJ1-1, with TRBD1 as a possible D gene (6 bases). With 5 bases removed from V and 3 bases from J, the gap between germline ends came to 16 bases. This CDR3 contains 15 residues. CDR1 LNHDA and CDR2 SQIVND come from the germline V gene (reference sequence). CDR3 loop: CASSLNRDTHTEAFF. The CDR3 coding sequence is TGTGCCAGTAGTCTCAACCGGGACACCCACACTGAAGCTTTCTTT.

This clone was seen only a few times. This sequence joins TRBV4-1 and TRBJ1-2; 9 bases line up with TRBD1. Germline assignment: CDR1 MGHRA and CDR2 YSYEKL. The V gene end was trimmed by 2 bases and the J gene end by 2 bases; junction bases not matched to a gene: 6. CDR3 length equals 16 residues. CDR3 in DNA: TGCGCCAGCAGCCAATTGACAGGGGGTGAAAACTATGGCTACACCTTC. It yields the protein CASSQLTGGENYGYTF.

The chain recombines TRBV11-2 with TRBJ2-4; D remains ambiguous. V shed 2 bases and J shed 3 bases, with 17 bases lying between them. Germline V lookup: CDR1 SGHAT, CDR2 FQNNGV. This CDR3 region has 17 residues. DNA for the CDR3: TGTGCCAGCAGCTTATGGGCAGGCCGAGGTGGCAAAAACATTCAGTACTTC. Its translation: CASSLWAGRGGKNIQYF.

This clone was counted only a few times. The chain carries TRBV11-2 and TRBJ2-3; D is perhaps TRBD2 (6 bases). This CDR3 is built from 13 residues. Germline assignment: CDR1 SGHAT and CDR2 FQNNGV. V lost 3 bases to trimming and J lost 8 bases, with 12 bases between them. CDR3 bases: TGTGCCAGCAGCTTGGGGGAGGTGGGTACGCAGTATTTT. It encodes CASSLGEVGTQYF.

This clone showed up just a few times. The V gene is TRBV5-6, the J gene TRBJ2-7; maybe TRBD1 (5 bases). This CDR3 is 13 amino acids long. CDR1 is SGHDT and CDR2 is YYEEEE in the germline V gene. V was cut by 0 bases and J by 3 bases, with 7 bases left in between. The DNA of the CDR3 is TGTGCCAGCAGCTTGGGGGGCCTCTACGAGCAGTACTTC. Residues: CASSLGGLYEQYF.

The chain joins TRBV5-8 to TRBJ1-1; D is ambiguous. The CDR3 is 13 amino acids. Germline CDR1 and CDR2: SGHTS and YDEGEE. The V and J ends lost 0 bases and 1 base respectively, with 4 bases between them. The CDR3 sequence is CASSLVPNTEAFF. CDR3 sequence (DNA): TGTGCCAGCAGCTTGGTCCCGAACACTGAAGCTTTCTTT.

As for this clone: The sample has other DNA sequences that encode this CDR3 too. The rearrangement uses TRBV28 and TRBJ1-4; no definite D call. CDR1 is MDHEN, CDR2 SYDVKM, per germline. Trimming pared 6 bases from V and 4 bases from J, leaving 12 bases between. CDR3 size: 14 residues. The CDR3, as DNA: TGTGCCAGCAGAGACGACCGCCGTAATGAAAAACTGTTTTTT. Translated, it gives CASRDDRRNEKLFF.

This chain links TRBV18 with TRBJ1-3; a weak D match, TRBD1 (5 bases). Germline loops: CDR1 KGHSH, CDR2 LQKENI. Trimming stripped 3 bases from V and 0 bases from J, with 9 bases between. The CDR3 runs 15 residues. The CDR3 is CASSPGGISGNTIYF. DNA for the CDR3: TGTGCCAGCTCACCCGGGGGTATCTCTGGAAACACCATATATTTT.

The V call is TRBV7-6, the J call TRBJ2-7; D possibly corresponds to TRBD1 (6 bases). The length of the CDR3 is 13 residues. Trimming took 0 bases from V and 5 from J, leaving 8 bases between them. In germline, CDR1 is SGHVS, CDR2 FNYEAQ. The CDR3 nucleotides read TGTGCCAGCAGCTTAGCCTCAGGGGACGAGCAGTACTTC. Residues: CASSLASGDEQYF. The whole variable domain, filled in from reference TRBV7-6 and TRBJ2-7, reads GAGVSQSPRYKVTKRGQDVALRCDPISGHVSLYWYRQALGQGPEFLTYFNYEAQQDKSGLPNDRFSAERPEGSISTLTIQRTEQRDSAMYRCASSLASGDEQYFGPGTRLTVT.

This rearrangement joins TRBV11-3 to TRBJ2-2, with 7 nucleotides matching TRBD2. The CDR3 consists of 15 residues. Germline assignment: CDR1 SGHNT and CDR2 YENEEA. V was clipped by 1 base and J by 5 bases; unmatched bases: 4. CDR3 nucleotides: TGTGCCAGCAGCTTAGTCTTCGGGGGGACCGGGGAGCTGTTTTTT. Protein product: CASSLVFGGTGELFF.

This clone was seen only once. CDR3 coding DNA: TGTGCCAGCAGCTTAGATCCGCCGGGTAGAACCTCTAAGGGGACCCAGTACTTC. Protein: CASSLDPPGRTSKGTQYF. The rearrangement links TRBV7-9 to TRBJ2-5, with D hard to call. CDR1 is SEHNR and CDR2 is FQNEAQ in the germline V gene (reference sequence). V was pared by 1 base and J by 7 bases, with 25 bases between. The CDR3 runs to 18 residues.

Concerning this clone itself: The same CDR3 arises from other DNA sequences in this sample as well. This sequence joins TRBV19 and TRBJ1-5; no clear D. Between the trimmed V and J ends, which lost 6 bases and 4 bases, there was a span of 7 bases. There are 12 residues in the CDR3. Per the germline V gene, CDR1 is LNHDA and CDR2 is SQIVND (reference sequence). CDR3 region: CASRKGNQPQHF. In DNA form, the CDR3 reads TGTGCCAGTAGAAAGGGAAATCAGCCCCAGCATTTT.

Turning to this clone: A junction boundary mismatches the germline segment, possibly from a read error. The chain uses TRBV6-5 and TRBJ1-2, with 9 bases fitting TRBD1. CDR3 length: 14 amino acids. The germline V gene encodes CDR1 MNHEY and CDR2 SVGAGI. In nucleotides, the CDR3 is TGTGCCAGCAGGAAAATTGGGACAGGGAATCTTATGGGCTTC. Translation: CASRKIGTGNLMGF.

The chain links TRBV14 to TRBJ1-2, with 7 bases lining up with TRBD1. After removal of 3 bases from V and 5 bases from J, the junction contained 9 bases not matched to a gene. The CDR3 is 15 amino acids. Per the germline V gene, CDR1 is SGHDN and CDR2 is FVKESK. The CDR3 nucleotides read TGTGCCAGCAGCCAGTCACAGGGGTCGGTGTATGGCTACACCTTC. This encodes CASSQSQGSVYGYTF.

The CDR3 is CASSLNVMGPKETQYF. The CDR3 nucleotides are TGTGCCAGCAGCCTCAATGTGATGGGCCCTAAAGAGACCCAGTACTTC. The chain carries TRBV5-4 and TRBJ2-5, with no clear D. The CDR3 is made up of 16 amino acids. V was shortened by 4 bases and J by 3 bases, with 19 bases between the two germline ends. The germline V gene has CDR1 SGHNT and CDR2 YYREEE (reference sequence).

This chain connects TRBV5-1 to TRBJ2-7; D uncertain. The CDR3 covers 14 residues. V shed 1 base and J shed 1 base, with 9 bases lying between them. Germline loops: CDR1 SGHRS, CDR2 YFSETQ. Here the CDR3 DNA reads TGCGCCAGCAGCTTGTTAGACGAATCCTACGAGCAGTACTTC. Translated: CASSLLDESYEQYF.

The rearrangement links TRBV6-1 to TRBJ2-2; a weak D match, TRBD1 (6 bases). Deletions cut 2 bases from V and 4 bases from J, with 11 bases between. CDR3 size: 15 residues. Germline CDR1 MNHNS, CDR2 SASEGT. The CDR3 bases are TGTGCCAGCAGTGAACAGGGGCTCGGCACCGGGGAGCTGTTTTTT. This codes for CASSEQGLGTGELFF.

This rearrangement joins TRBV5-1 to TRBJ2-7, with D hard to call. CDR1 SGHRS and CDR2 YFSETQ come from the germline V gene. With 0 bases removed from V and 4 bases from J, the gap between germline ends came to 14 bases. CDR3 size: 15 residues. CDR3 in amino acids: CASSLEPVGQYEQYF. As DNA, the CDR3 is TGCGCCAGCAGCTTGGAACCCGTCGGGCAATACGAGCAGTACTTC.